A single sample is the source of the 25 T cell receptor beta chains below, sequenced in a study of blood T cell repertoires in COVID-19. The repertoire was sequenced with immunoSEQ multiplex PCR; TCRdb's copy has only in-frame clones and lacks some. The table lists 140,000 to 150,000 clones, approximately 80% of them singletons. Sequenced material: peripheral blood. These receptors were collected from a man between 60 and 75 years old with active or convalescent COVID-19.

The V call is TRBV4-1, the J call TRBJ1-1; 9 bases are shared with TRBD1. The germline V gene has CDR1 MGHRA and CDR2 YSYEKL. The CDR3 runs 14 residues. The trim removed 3 bases at V and 2 bases at J, leaving 1 base unmatched. Here the CDR3 DNA reads TGCGCCAGCAGCCAGGGACAGGGTAACACTGAAGCTTTCTTT. Translated: CASSQGQGNTEAFF.

This clone turned up a few times. Within the sample, other DNA sequences also encode this same CDR3. V and J are TRBV7-2 and TRBJ2-7; D is undetermined. Germline lookup yields CDR1 SGHTA and CDR2 FQGNSA. This CDR3 contains 14 residues. Between the trimmed V and J ends, which lost 1 base and 2 bases, there was a span of 9 bases. The chain's CDR3 is CASSLGKGAYEQYF. DNA for the CDR3: TGTGCCAGCAGCTTAGGCAAAGGAGCCTACGAGCAGTACTTC.

The J gene is TRBJ1-3, the V gene TRBV6-1; maybe TRBD1 (5 bases). Trimming took 2 bases from V and 2 from J, leaving 19 bases between them. The length of the CDR3 is 18 residues. The germline CDR1 and CDR2 sequences are MNHNS and SASEGT. CDR3 loop: CASSEPGGEPLPGNTIYF. CDR3 DNA sequence: TGTGCCAGCAGTGAACCCGGGGGGGAGCCCCTCCCTGGAAACACCATATATTTT.

The chain employs TRBV6-5 and TRBJ1-5, with a possible D match to TRBD1 (5 bases). Germline CDR1 MNHEY, CDR2 SVGAGI. CDR3 length equals 14 residues. Trimming took off 2 bases at V and 7 bases at J, with 12 bases between the two ends. In DNA form, the CDR3 reads TGTGCCAGCAGTTACGAGCAGGGCGGCCAGCCCCAGCATTTT. Protein product: CASSYEQGGQPQHF.

The sample holds a few counts of this clone. CDR3 sequence reads: CASSQDPQVNTEAFF. For the CDR3, the DNA is TGCGCCAGCAGCCAAGATCCCCAGGTGAACACTGAAGCTTTCTTT. This chain uses TRBV4-3 with TRBJ1-1; unclear D gene. The CDR3 contains 15 residues. Germline values: CDR1 LGHNA, CDR2 YSLEER. V was pared by 0 bases and J by 0 bases, with 8 bases between.

This clone was detected only a few times. The rearrangement uses TRBV5-6 and TRBJ2-7, with TRBD2 matching over 11 bases. V lost 4 bases, J lost 3 bases, and 6 bases stayed unmatched. The CDR3 covers 15 residues. Germline-derived CDR1 and CDR2 are SGHDT and YYEEEE. CDR3 nucleotides: TGTGCCAGCAGCCGCATACTAGCGGGAGTCTACGAGCAGTACTTC. Protein sequence: CASSRILAGVYEQYF.

The genes are TRBV5-1 and TRBJ1-3; possibly TRBD1 for D (6 bases). V gave up 7 bases and J gave up 2 bases, with 16 bases separating them. The germline gives CDR1 SGHRS, CDR2 YFSETQ. This CDR3 has 15 amino acids. The CDR3 protein is CASYENRAAGNTIYF. The CDR3 DNA is TGCGCCAGCTACGAAAACAGGGCTGCTGGAAACACCATATATTTT.

This sequence joins TRBV5-8 and TRBJ2-7; TRBD2 matches 7 bases. V lost 2 bases to trimming and J lost 3 bases; unmatched junction nucleotides: 5. Germline values: CDR1 SGHTS, CDR2 YDEGEE. This CDR3 is 14 amino acids long. The DNA for the CDR3 is TGTGCCAGCAGCTTAGGCGGGGGTGGCTACGAGCAGTACTTC. Translation gives CASSLGGGGYEQYF.

V and J are TRBV28 and TRBJ2-7; TRBD2 might be the D (6 bases). The CDR3 sequence is 16 residues long. CDR1 MDHEN and CDR2 SYDVKM come from the germline V gene. Trimming cost V 5 bases and J 0 bases, with 17 bases left between them. DNA of the CDR3: TGTGCCAGCAGTCCCCCGGGACTTCCAGGCTCCTACGAGCAGTACTTC. Protein product: CASSPPGLPGSYEQYF.

The gene calls are TRBV11-1 and TRBJ2-7, with TRBD2 as a possible D gene (6 bases). Germline CDR1 and CDR2: SGHAT and FQDESV (reference sequence). V dropped 4 bases and J dropped 6 bases, with 16 bases sitting between them. The CDR3 consists of 14 residues. In nucleotides, the CDR3 is TGTGCCAGCAGCTCACCGACTAGTTCTGGCGAGCAGTACTTC. Translating gives CASSSPTSSGEQYF.

The genes are TRBV12-3 or TRBV12-4 and TRBJ2-2; no definite D call. With 3 bases removed from V and 4 bases from J, the gap between germline ends came to 6 bases. The length of the CDR3 is 13 residues. CDR3: CASSFVSTGELFF. The CDR3 nucleotides are TGTGCCAGCAGTTTTGTATCCACCGGGGAGCTGTTTTTT.

This clone showed up just a few times. V and J are TRBV4-1 and TRBJ1-4; no definite D call. Trimming stripped 1 base from V and 8 bases from J, with 11 bases between. The germline gives CDR1 MGHRA, CDR2 YSYEKL. The CDR3 runs to 14 residues. The CDR3 loop reads CASSQVSPQEKLFF. CDR3 nucleotide sequence: TGCGCCAGCAGCCAAGTTTCCCCCCAGGAAAAACTGTTTTTT.

V usage is TRBV7-6 and J usage is TRBJ2-3; no definite D call. In germline, CDR1 is SGHVS, CDR2 FNYEAQ. The CDR3 is 13 amino acids. Trimming left V 5 bases short and J 5 bases short, with 11 bases between. CDR3 bases: TGTGCCAGCAGCGCCACCCTCGGAGATACGCAGTATTTT. Translated, it gives CASSATLGDTQYF.

The rearrangement links TRBV6-1 to TRBJ1-5, with 9 bases aligning to TRBD1. The CDR3 covers 16 residues. The ends lost 4 bases at V and 1 base at J; junction bases unmatched: 5. CDR1 MNHNS and CDR2 SASEGT come from the germline V gene. CDR3 nucleotides: TGTGCCAGCAGTGGGAGGACAGGGGAAAGCAATCAGCCCCAGCATTTT. Translating gives CASSGRTGESNQPQHF.

This rearrangement joins TRBV29-1 to TRBJ2-5, with D possibly TRBD2 on 5 matching bases. This CDR3 spans 16 amino acids. Trimming left V 7 bases short and J 2 bases short, with 23 bases between. The germline gives CDR1 SQVTM, CDR2 ANQGSEA. The DNA for the CDR3 is TGCAGCGCTCTACCTGCAGCCGGGAACATACAAGAGACCCAGTACTTC. It translates to CSALPAAGNIQETQYF.

The V gene is TRBV4-2, the J gene TRBJ2-2; 7 bases are shared with TRBD2. Germline CDR1 reads LGHNA; CDR2 reads YNFKEQ. The trim removed 1 base at V and 4 bases at J, leaving 0 bases unmatched. The CDR3 runs 14 residues. The CDR3 DNA reads TGTGCCAGCAGCCAAGGGGGGGGCACCGGGGAGCTGTTTTTT. This gives the protein CASSQGGGTGELFF.

The rearrangement joins TRBV7-2 to TRBJ1-5; 9 bases align to TRBD1. The germline gives CDR1 SGHTA, CDR2 FQGNSA. Germline trimming cut 5 bases from V and 7 bases from J; bases unmatched to any gene: 6. This CDR3 is built from 14 residues. The DNA of the CDR3 is TGTGCCAGCAGCGAAGGGACAGGGCCCCAGCCCCAGCATTTT. It is translated as CASSEGTGPQPQHF. The full variable domain, completed using reference TRBV7-2 and TRBJ1-5, is GAGVSQSPSNKVTEKGKDVELRCDPISGHTALYWYRQSLGQGLEFLIYFQGNSAPDKSGLPSDRFSAERTGGSVSTLTIQRTQQEDSAVYLCASSEGTGPQPQHFGDGTRLSIL.

This clone was observed once. The chain couples TRBV6-1 to TRBJ1-2; the D gene is possibly TRBD1 (5 bases). The CDR3 spans 12 residues. The V gene lost 5 bases and the J gene lost 8 bases, with 12 bases spanning the gap. Looked up from germline, CDR1 is MNHNS and CDR2 is SASEGT. In DNA, the CDR3 is TGTGCCAGCAGTTATAGGGGAGGAGGCTACACCTTC. This encodes CASSYRGGGYTF.

The J gene is TRBJ2-7, the V gene TRBV29-1, with 14 bases matching TRBD2. Germline-derived CDR1 and CDR2 are SQVTM and ANQGSEA. The CDR3 runs to 13 residues. The ends lost 7 bases at V and 8 bases at J; junction bases unmatched: 7. DNA of the CDR3: TGCAGCGGGGTGACTAGCGGGAGGGCCAAGCAGTACTTC. Its protein is CSGVTSGRAKQYF.

This clone was found a few times. The V and J genes are TRBV5-1 and TRBJ2-3, with D maybe TRBD2 (6 bases). This CDR3 is 16 amino acids long. Per the germline V gene, CDR1 is SGHRS and CDR2 is YFSETQ. With 0 bases removed from V and 4 bases from J, the gap between germline ends came to 15 bases. The CDR3 is CASSLGLEVRADTQYF. CDR3 in DNA: TGCGCCAGCAGCTTGGGACTAGAAGTGAGAGCAGATACGCAGTATTTT.

V gene TRBV18 combines with J gene TRBJ2-5; perhaps TRBD2 as D (6 bases). The CDR3 spans 14 residues. Germline loops: CDR1 KGHSH, CDR2 LQKENI. Trimming took off 4 bases at V and 4 bases at J, with 13 bases between the two ends. The CDR3 spells CASSLPVGGETQYF. CDR3 DNA: TGTGCCAGCTCACTACCCGTGGGGGGAGAGACCCAGTACTTC.

This clone was counted ten times or more. The rearrangement uses TRBV5-1 and TRBJ2-2, with D perhaps TRBD2 (5 bases). Germline CDR1 reads SGHRS; CDR2 reads YFSETQ. The V end lost 5 bases, the J end lost 0 bases, and 8 bases lay between the germline ends. The CDR3 length is 14 residues. The CDR3 nucleotides are TGCGCCAGCAGGCCGGGATCGAACACCGGGGAGCTGTTTTTT. Amino acid sequence: CASRPGSNTGELFF.

The rearrangement uses TRBV7-2 and TRBJ1-4; 10 bases are a match to TRBD1. The ends lost 1 base at V and 10 bases at J; junction bases unmatched: 9. This CDR3 comprises 16 residues. In germline, CDR1 is SGHTA, CDR2 FQGNSA. CDR3 nucleotides: TGTGCCAGCAGCTTAGGGGGCAGACAGGGGGCTGGAAAACTGTTTTTT. Residues: CASSLGGRQGAGKLFF.

This chain uses TRBV19 with TRBJ2-1; a possible D gene is TRBD2 (5 bases). The ends were cut back, 4 bases at V and 3 bases at J, with 13 bases in the middle. CDR3 length: 15 residues. CDR1 LNHDA and CDR2 SQIVND come from the germline V gene (reference sequence). CDR3 loop: CASSTEDQIYNEQFF. Here the CDR3 DNA reads TGTGCCAGTAGTACGGAGGACCAGATCTACAATGAGCAGTTCTTC.

In its sample, this clone was seen once. The rearrangement uses TRBV7-8 and TRBJ1-5, with no clear D. V was clipped by 1 base and J by 8 bases, with 15 bases between them. Germline loops: CDR1 SGHVS, CDR2 FQNEAQ. The CDR3 loop spans 15 amino acids. CDR3 residues: CASSLVSAGWEPQHF. CDR3 sequence (DNA): TGTGCCAGCAGCTTAGTCAGCGCGGGGTGGGAGCCCCAGCATTTT.